The T cell receptor beta chain under discussion was sequenced for a study of shared clonotypes between healthy human individuals. The length of the CDR3 is 16 residues. With 2 bases clipped from V and 0 bases from J, the junction kept 7 bases outside the gene matches. Germline V gene sequence: CDR1 SGHRS, CDR2 YFSETQ. Points from the study as a whole: Investigators collected only blood, and repertoires in tissues likely differ. Generation probabilities were higher for clonotypes shared across all four sorted-subset donors than for unshared ones. Shared across a few donors were 5% to 6% of the naive CD4 clonotypes.

Profiled with immunoSEQ multiplex PCR; TCRdb holds only in-frame clones, not every one. Counted here are under 2,500,000 clones, approximately 95% occurring once; the ten biggest clones make up roughly 0.13%. Every donor was a Caucasian adult from Nashville, Tennessee. A note on this clone: The target antigen is unknown.

Material for sequencing was naive CD4+ T cells sorted from blood. The sample's subset: CD45RA+ positively selected. This clonotype originated in a man younger than 35 in good health. This chain links TRBV5-1 with TRBJ2-7; 8 positions match TRBD1. CDR3 DNA sequence: TGCGCCAGCAGCTTACGGACAGGGTATCTCTCCTACGAGCAGTACTTC. Translating gives CASSLRTGYLSYEQYF.